The sequence of this T cell receptor (beta chain) was determined in a study of CD8 T cells in ankylosing spondylitis. Broader study findings: Made up of about eight highly homologous variants, a TCR beta motif appeared characteristic of ankylosing spondylitis blood. Researchers reportedly found disease-linked clones significantly enriched in matched ankylosing spondylitis synovial fluid.

Points on this clonotype: The antigen is not known.

5'-RACE, quantitative and with molecular barcodes, yielded the TCR beta libraries. TCRdb recomputed calls from the 5' RACE reads with MiXCR, one row per CDR3 protein. The data hold approximately 100,000 distinct CDR3 sequences, with about 8.3% observed a single time. V was trimmed by 0 bases and J by 5 bases, leaving 10 bases between them. Germline V gene data show CDR1 as MNHEY and CDR2 as SVGEGT. The CDR3 contains 14 residues. The V and J genes are TRBV6-2 or TRBV6-3 and TRBJ1-1; D might be TRBD1 (5 bases). The TCR originated in a male donor with ankylosing spondylitis or in good health (not recorded which). Input material: blood, either unsorted or a sorted T cell fraction (not recorded which). This chain's CDR3 is CASSYSRGRTEAFF. CDR3 coding DNA: TGTGCCAGCAGTTACTCGAGGGGAAGGACTGAAGCTTTCTTT.